This passage covers 22 T cell receptor beta chains from one sample sequenced in a study of cytomegalovirus exposure and HLA in healthy donors. The PCR contained 60 Vbeta and 13 Jbeta primers. Sequencing was performed with immunoSEQ multiplex PCR; in TCRdb, only in-frame clones are kept and a portion is missing. The sample shows a few hundred thousand clones, approximately 84% of them seen only once. Sequencing was carried out using PBMCs. All receptors derive from a woman aged 40 to 50 in good health and CMV-seronegative.

This sequence joins TRBV25-1 and TRBJ2-5, with a weak D call TRBD2 (6 bases). This CDR3 is built from 16 residues. Germline V gene data show CDR1 as MGHDK and CDR2 as SYGVNS. Trimming pared 2 bases from V and 3 bases from J, leaving 16 bases between. CDR3 region: CASSEPKVWGEETQYF. The DNA of the CDR3 is TGTGCCAGCAGTGAACCGAAAGTCTGGGGGGAAGAGACCCAGTACTTC. Supplemented by reference TRBV25-1 and TRBJ2-5, the full variable domain reads EADIYQTPRYLVIGTGKKITLECSQTMGHDKMYWYQQDPGMELHLIHYSYGVNSTEKGDLSSESTVSRIRTEHFPLTLESARPSHTSQYLCASSEPKVWGEETQYFGPGTRLLVL.

The chain joins TRBV18 to TRBJ1-1; TRBD1 matches 7 bases. Germline values: CDR1 KGHSH, CDR2 LQKENI. The CDR3 is made up of 17 amino acids. Trimming took 2 bases from V and 2 from J; bases not matched to a gene: 11. The CDR3 reads CASSPVRGLGDNTEAFF. The CDR3, as DNA: TGTGCCAGCTCACCAGTCAGGGGGTTGGGGGATAACACTGAAGCTTTCTTT.

The chain is built from TRBV19 and TRBJ1-1, with a weak D call TRBD1 (6 bases). The CDR3 has 11 amino acids. CDR1 LNHDA and CDR2 SQIVND come from the germline V gene (reference sequence). The V end lost 7 bases, the J end lost 4 bases, and 7 bases lay between the germline ends. The DNA for the CDR3 is TGTGCCAGTATGGGGGCCACTGAAGCTTTCTTT. Translated, it gives CASMGATEAFF. The variable domain in full, completed from reference TRBV19 and TRBJ1-1, reads DGGITQSPKYLFRKEGQNVTLSCEQNLNHDAMYWYRQDPGQGLRLIYYSQIVNDFQKGDIAEGYSVSREKKESFPLTVTSAQKNPTAFYLCASMGATEAFFGQGTRLTVV.

With regard to this clone: The junction departs from germline at one end; a sequencing error may be responsible. The chain combines TRBV7-9 with TRBJ2-2; no clear D gene. The CDR3 totals 14 residues. From germline, CDR1 is SEHNR and CDR2 FQNEAQ (reference sequence). In DNA, the CDR3 is TGTGCCAGCACCTTAACTCCGAACACCGGGGAGCTGTTTTTT. Translation gives CASTLTPNTGELFF. Based on the CDR3 plus reference TRBV7-9 and TRBJ2-2, the full variable domain is DTGVSQNPRHKITKRGQNVTFRCDPISEHNRLYWYRQTLGQGPEFLTYFQNEAQLEKSRLLSDRFSAERPKGSFSTLEIQRTEQGDSAMYLCASTLTPNTGELFFGEGSRLTVL.

The CDR3, as DNA: TGTGCCAGCAGCTTAGGTCTGGGACAGGGGGCCTACAATGAGCAGTTCTTC. Its protein product is CASSLGLGQGAYNEQFF. The V gene is TRBV7-8, the J gene TRBJ2-1, with TRBD1 matching 11 bases. The CDR3 is made up of 17 amino acids. J gave up 2 bases and V 1 base, and 4 bases lay outside the gene matches. Germline V CDR1 and CDR2: SGHVS, FQNEAQ.

This clone was recorded a few times. The chain joins TRBV10-3 to TRBJ2-5; 12 positions match TRBD1. CDR1 is ENHRY, CDR2 SYGVKD, per germline. The V and J ends lost 3 bases and 5 bases, in that order; junction bases with no gene match: 4. The CDR3 extends over 15 amino acids. The DNA of the CDR3 is TGTGCCATCAGTGATGGGACAGGGGGCGCGGAGACCCAGTACTTC. This codes for CAISDGTGGAETQYF.

This sequence joins TRBV7-3 and TRBJ2-1; 11 bases align to TRBD1. Germline CDR1 reads SGHTA; CDR2 reads FQGTGA. Germline trimming cut 2 bases from V and 6 bases from J; bases unmatched to any gene: 9. The CDR3 loop spans 17 amino acids. The DNA of the CDR3 is TGTGCCAGCAGCTTAGGCACCATGGGGACAGGGGGCAATGAGCAGTTCTTC. Protein sequence: CASSLGTMGTGGNEQFF.

This rearrangement joins TRBV29-1 to TRBJ1-2; no clear D gene. Deletions cut 5 bases from V and 6 bases from J, with 10 bases between. This CDR3 is 11 amino acids long. Germline V gene sequence: CDR1 SQVTM, CDR2 ANQGSEA. CDR3 protein: CSVPREHGYTF. The CDR3 DNA reads TGCAGCGTTCCCCGAGAACATGGCTACACCTTC.

V and J are TRBV18 and TRBJ1-5; D unclear. Germline V lookup: CDR1 KGHSH, CDR2 LQKENI. The CDR3 has 18 amino acids. The V end lost 3 bases, the J end lost 3 bases, and 21 bases lay between the germline ends. CDR3: CASSPDTRQAKANQPQHF. In DNA, the CDR3 is TGTGCCAGCTCACCGGATACAAGGCAGGCGAAGGCCAATCAGCCCCAGCATTTT.

The chain employs TRBV9 and TRBJ2-7, with a tentative D call TRBD2 (5 bases). Germline assignment: CDR1 SGDLS and CDR2 YYNGEE. The CDR3 is 15 amino acids. V was trimmed by 0 bases and J by 5 bases, leaving 15 bases between them. DNA of the CDR3: TGTGCCAGCAGCGTAGGAGCTCTAGCTATGAACGAGCAGTACTTC. Its protein is CASSVGALAMNEQYF. The full variable domain, rest sourced from reference TRBV9 and TRBJ2-7, is DSGVTQTPKHLITATGQRVTLRCSPRSGDLSVYWYQQSLDQGLQFLIQYYNGEERAKGNILERFSAQQFPDLHSELNLSSLELGDSALYFCASSVGALAMNEQYFGPGTRLTVT.

This clone was observed a few times. The chain combines TRBV28 with TRBJ2-6; D remains unclear. This CDR3 comprises 16 residues. The germline V gene has CDR1 MDHEN and CDR2 SYDVKM. V lost 6 bases, J lost 0 bases, and 12 bases lay in between. The DNA of the CDR3 is TGTGCCAGCAGGGCCAGGATCAGCTCTGGGGCCAACGTCCTGACTTTC. It yields the protein CASRARISSGANVLTF.

The V call is TRBV6-5, the J call TRBJ2-7; D is perhaps TRBD1 (5 bases). CDR3 length equals 10 residues. Trimming removed 6 bases from V and 12 bases from J, with 12 bases in between. Looked up from germline, CDR1 is MNHEY and CDR2 is SVGAGI. Here the CDR3 DNA reads TGTGCCAGCAGGGGGCGTGCGTGGTACTTC. This translates into CASRGRAWYF.

The chain carries TRBV5-6 and TRBJ2-5; D call uncertain. Germline V gives CDR1 SGHDT, CDR2 YYEEEE. V was pared by 4 bases and J by 2 bases, with 3 bases between. This CDR3 has 11 residues. CDR3 residues: CASSIQETQYF. The CDR3 DNA is TGTGCCAGCAGCATACAAGAGACCCAGTACTTC.

This chain joins TRBV11-2 and TRBJ2-5; D possibly corresponds to TRBD1 (5 bases). The V end was cut by 0 bases, the J end by 3 bases, with 11 bases between. The CDR3 has 15 residues. CDR1 is SGHAT and CDR2 is FQNNGV in the germline V gene. CDR3 nucleotides: TGTGCCAGCAGCTTAGACAGGGCAGGAAAAGAGACCCAGTACTTC. Amino acids: CASSLDRAGKETQYF. Together with reference TRBV11-2 and TRBJ2-5, the CDR3 gives the full variable domain: EAGVAQSPRYKIIEKRQSVAFWCNPISGHATLYWYQQILGQGPKLLIQFQNNGVVDDSQLPKDRFSAERLKGVDSTLKIQPAKLEDSAVYLCASSLDRAGKETQYFGPGTRLLVL.

The chain employs TRBV6-5 and TRBJ1-6, with a weak D call TRBD1 (5 bases). The ends were cut back, 2 bases at V and 7 bases at J, with 15 bases in the middle. The V gene's germline CDR1 is MNHEY and CDR2 SVGAGI. This CDR3 is 16 amino acids long. CDR3 bases: TGTGCCAGCAGTTACACAGGTCCGTCGACGAATTCACCCCTCCACTTT. Its translation is CASSYTGPSTNSPLHF.

The chain employs TRBV29-1 and TRBJ2-2; D ambiguous. V gave up 4 bases and J gave up 1 base, with 7 bases separating them. The germline gives CDR1 SQVTM, CDR2 ANQGSEA. The CDR3 consists of 13 residues. The CDR3 DNA sequence: TGCAGCGTTGTCCGAGGGAACACCGGGGAGCTGTTTTTT. Protein: CSVVRGNTGELFF.

The chain has TRBV5-8 and TRBJ2-1; 8 positions agree with TRBD2. V was clipped by 4 bases and J by 4 bases; unmatched bases: 7. CDR1 and CDR2 from the germline V gene are SGHTS and YDEGEE. CDR3 size: 15 residues. The CDR3 region has the DNA TGTGCCAGCAGCACATGGACTAGCTCATACAATGAGCAGTTCTTC. Amino acid sequence: CASSTWTSSYNEQFF.

The chain recombines TRBV18 with TRBJ2-3, with D hard to call. This CDR3 has 13 amino acids. Germline-derived CDR1 and CDR2 are KGHSH and LQKENI. V lost 6 bases, J lost 5 bases, and 12 bases lay in between. The CDR3 region is CASSSQDGDTQYF. The CDR3, as DNA: TGTGCCAGCTCTTCCCAGGATGGAGATACGCAGTATTTT. The full variable domain, its missing parts supplied by reference TRBV18 and TRBJ2-3, is NAGVMQNPRHLVRRRGQEARLRCSPMKGHSHVYWYRQLPEEGLKFMVYLQKENIIDESGMPKERFSAEFPKEGPSILRIQQVVRGDSAAYFCASSSQDGDTQYFGPGTRLTVL.

J is TRBJ2-2 and V is TRBV5-6; possible D gene TRBD1, 6 bases. The CDR3 has 15 amino acids. CDR1 is SGHDT, CDR2 YYEEEE, per germline. Trimming left V 4 bases short and J 0 bases short, with 10 bases between. The CDR3 DNA reads as TGTGCCAGCAGCCCAGGGACAACGAACACCGGGGAGCTGTTTTTT. Its protein is CASSPGTTNTGELFF.

The genes are TRBV27 and TRBJ1-5; TRBD1 is a possible D gene (5 bases). The CDR3 extends over 16 amino acids. V gave up 3 bases and J gave up 2 bases, with 14 bases separating them. CDR1 and CDR2 (germline): MNHEY, SMNVEV (reference sequence). This chain's CDR3 is CASSFYPGVGNQPQHF. The CDR3 nucleotides are TGTGCCAGCAGTTTCTACCCGGGGGTAGGCAATCAGCCCCAGCATTTT.

The chain is built from TRBV6-5 and TRBJ1-4; 7 bases match TRBD1. This CDR3 region has 14 residues. The trim removed 0 bases at V and 7 bases at J, leaving 2 bases unmatched. In germline, CDR1 is MNHEY, CDR2 SVGAGI. The CDR3 DNA sequence: TGTGCCAGCAGTTACTCGGGACAGTTTGAAAAACTGTTTTTT. It codes for CASSYSGQFEKLFF.

The rearrangement joins TRBV5-6 to TRBJ1-1; D not certain. V was trimmed by 5 bases and J by 4 bases, leaving 21 bases between them. Germline-derived CDR1 and CDR2 are SGHDT and YYEEEE. CDR3 length: 16 residues. CDR3 protein: CASRPPTLRGSTEAFF. In nucleotides, the CDR3 is TGTGCCAGCAGACCCCCCACCCTACGAGGCAGCACTGAAGCTTTCTTT. Full variable domain (missing parts from reference TRBV5-6 and TRBJ1-1): DAGVTQSPTHLIKTRGQQVTLRCSPKSGHDTVSWYQQALGQGPQFIFQYYEEEERQRGNFPDRFSGHQFPNYSSELNVNALLLGDSALYLCASRPPTLRGSTEAFFGQGTRLTVV.